The rows below give T cell receptor beta chains drawn from one sample of a study of cytomegalovirus exposure and HLA in healthy donors. The assay was immunoSEQ multiplex PCR, and TCRdb's table has in-frame clones only and misses some. Of 120,000 to 150,000 clones detected, 80% appear once; the ten largest clones hold 1.2%. Sequencing was carried out using PBMCs. These receptors all stem from a female donor in good health and CMV-seronegative. CDR3s include the opening cysteine and the closing phenylalanine or tryptophan. D genes are given only for firm matches. Clone size is shown for a subset of rows, as once, few, many or a class of expanded clone.

len	v_gene	abundance	d_gene	j_gene	CDR3aa	CDR3nt
15	TRBV7-9	-	-	TRBJ1-1	CASSLAGRMNTEAFF	TGTGCCAGCAGCTTAGCTGGCAGGATGAACACTGAAGCTTTCTTT
17	TRBV27	-	-	TRBJ2-4	CASTIWPRRVAKNIQYF	TGTGCCAGCACCATCTGGCCTCGTCGGGTAGCCAAAAACATTCAGTACTTC
14	TRBV6-1	-	TRBD2	TRBJ2-7	CASVRLAGAYEQYF	TGTGCCAGCGTGAGACTAGCGGGTGCCTACGAGCAGTACTTC
15	TRBV28	-	-	TRBJ2-1	CATHNGFSRYNEQFF	TGTGCCACCCATAACGGGTTCTCGAGATACAATGAGCAGTTCTTC
15	TRBV4-2	-	-	TRBJ2-1	CASSQASVSYNEQFF	TGTGCCAGCAGCCAAGCTAGCGTGTCCTACAATGAGCAGTTCTTC
13	TRBV30	-	-	TRBJ2-7	CAWSVSERGEQYF	TGTGCCTGGAGTGTAAGCGAACGGGGCGAGCAGTACTTC
14	TRBV6-6	-	TRBD1	TRBJ2-7	CASVNDGTDYEQYF	TGTGCCAGCGTAAACGACGGGACAGACTACGAGCAGTACTTC
14	TRBV15	-	-	TRBJ2-5	CATSADRRVETQYF	TGTGCCACCAGCGCCGACAGGCGGGTAGAGACCCAGTACTTC
14	TRBV19	-	-	TRBJ1-4	CASSTIATNEKLFF	TGTGCCAGTAGTACCATTGCAACTAATGAAAAACTGTTTTTT
18	TRBV4-2	-	TRBD2	TRBJ2-2	CASSQEILAGGRAGELFF	TGTGCCAGCAGCCAAGAAATCCTAGCGGGAGGTCGGGCCGGGGAGCTGTTTTTT
12	TRBV7-2	-	-	TRBJ2-5	CASSLQAETQYF	TGTGCCAGCAGTCTGCAGGCGGAGACCCAGTACTTC
13	TRBV6-5	once	-	TRBJ2-7	CASSYIEETEQYF	TGTGCCAGCAGTTATATTGAGGAAACCGAGCAGTACTTC
18	TRBV14	-	-	TRBJ2-7	CASSPDKGISLRNYEQYF	TGTGCCAGCAGCCCAGACAAGGGGATAAGCCTACGGAATTACGAGCAGTACTTC
16	TRBV6-5	-	TRBD1	TRBJ1-1	CASSSSRGQGGTEAFF	TGTGCCAGCAGTTCCTCCCGTGGGCAGGGGGGTACTGAAGCTTTCTTT
14	TRBV5-1	-	-	TRBJ1-3	CASSLDSSGNTIYF	TGCGCCAGCAGCTTGGACAGCTCTGGAAACACCATATATTTT
15	TRBV18	-	TRBD1	TRBJ2-5	CASSPARTGEETQYF	TGTGCCAGCTCACCAGCTAGGACAGGGGAGGAGACCCAGTACTTC
15	TRBV28	-	-	TRBJ2-3	CASSPGVSSTDTQYF	TGTGCCAGCAGCCCAGGGGTTTCTAGCACAGATACGCAGTATTTT
14	TRBV4-1	-	-	TRBJ2-3	CASGFGGITDTQYF	TGCGCCAGCGGGTTCGGCGGGATCACAGATACGCAGTATTTT
14	TRBV29-1	once	TRBD1	TRBJ2-2	CSVGGLLNTGELFF	TGCAGCGTAGGGGGCTTACTTAACACCGGGGAGCTGTTTTTT
14	TRBV6-6	-	-	TRBJ2-7	CASSYSRDSYEQYF	TGTGCCAGCAGTTACTCACGGGATTCCTACGAGCAGTACTTC
12	TRBV2	-	TRBD1	TRBJ2-1	CASIQGYNEQFF	TGTGCCAGCATACAGGGGTACAATGAGCAGTTCTTC
15	TRBV7-8	-	-	TRBJ2-1	CASSLVFRGRREQFF	TGTGCCAGCAGCTTAGTTTTTAGAGGGCGGCGGGAGCAGTTCTTC
12	TRBV6-5	-	-	TRBJ1-1	CASSTGLREAFF	TGTGCCAGCAGTACTGGACTTCGGGAAGCTTTCTTT
13	TRBV2	few	TRBD1	TRBJ1-2	CASRGTGASGYTF	TGTGCCAGCAGGGGGACAGGGGCTAGCGGCTACACCTTC
14	TRBV5-6	-	-	TRBJ1-1	CASSPLGGSTEAFF	TGTGCCAGCAGCCCCCTCGGGGGGAGCACTGAAGCTTTCTTT
14	TRBV9	-	TRBD2	TRBJ2-7	CASSGTSGSYEQYF	TGTGCCAGCAGCGGGACTAGCGGATCCTACGAGCAGTACTTC
18	TRBV6-1	few	-	TRBJ2-6	CASSEAAGTTLGANVLTF	TGTGCCAGCAGTGAAGCCGCGGGGACGACCTTGGGGGCCAACGTCCTGACTTTC
13	TRBV27	-	TRBD2	TRBJ2-1	CASSLSGGDEQFF	TGTGCCAGCAGCCTCAGCGGGGGCGATGAGCAGTTCTTC
15	TRBV5-8	-	TRBD2	TRBJ2-1	CASSFSGSSYNEQFF	TGTGCCAGCAGCTTTAGCGGGAGCTCCTACAATGAGCAGTTCTTC
14	TRBV5-6	-	-	TRBJ2-1	CASSSRDSYNEQFF	TGTGCCAGCAGCAGCCGGGACTCCTACAATGAGCAGTTCTTC
15	TRBV6-6	-	TRBD1	TRBJ2-7	CASSYFGTGKHEQYF	TGTGCCAGCAGTTACTTCGGGACAGGGAAGCACGAGCAGTACTTC
17	TRBV19	-	-	TRBJ1-3	CASSMGQGLISGNTIYF	TGTGCCAGTAGTATGGGCCAGGGTCTGATCTCTGGAAACACCATATATTTT
14	TRBV7-9	-	-	TRBJ1-1	CASSLARGGTEAFF	TGTGCCAGCAGCTTAGCCCGGGGTGGCACTGAAGCTTTCTTT
13	TRBV6-1	few	-	TRBJ2-5	CASAISRRETQYF	TGTGCCAGCGCCATTTCTAGACGCGAGACCCAGTACTTC
14	TRBV27	few	TRBD1	TRBJ1-2	CASTRTGGNYGYTF	TGTGCCAGCACCCGGACAGGGGGCAACTATGGCTACACCTTC
17	TRBV4-1	few	TRBD1	TRBJ1-2	CASSQTGTGGASTGYTF	TGCGCCAGCAGCCAAACCGGGACAGGGGGCGCTTCAACAGGCTACACCTTC
14	TRBV28	-	TRBD1	TRBJ1-1	CASSSWDRNTEAFF	TGTGCCAGCAGTTCATGGGACAGAAACACTGAAGCTTTCTTT
12	TRBV19	once	-	TRBJ1-5	CASTYSNQPQHF	TGTGCCAGTACTTATAGCAATCAGCCCCAGCATTTT
12	TRBV29-1	-	-	TRBJ1-5	CSVAGNNQPQHF	TGCAGCGTTGCAGGGAACAATCAGCCCCAGCATTTT
17	TRBV4-1	once	-	TRBJ1-4	CASRHDYRVATNEKLFF	TGCGCCAGCAGACACGACTACAGGGTTGCAACTAATGAAAAACTGTTTTTT
16	TRBV28	-	-	TRBJ1-2	CASSSLQTDSRYGYTF	TGTGCCAGCAGTTCCCTTCAGACGGACAGTAGGTATGGCTACACCTTC
15	TRBV18	-	TRBD2	TRBJ2-1	CASSLGLAGTNEQFF	TGTGCCAGCTCTCTAGGACTAGCGGGAACCAATGAGCAGTTCTTC
16	TRBV10-1	-	TRBD2	TRBJ2-3	CASSDPPGLDTDTQYF	TGCGCCAGCAGTGATCCCCCGGGACTAGACACAGATACGCAGTATTTT
13	TRBV6-5	-	-	TRBJ2-7	CASSYSSSGEQYF	TGTGCCAGCAGTTACTCGAGTAGCGGTGAGCAGTACTTC
12	TRBV5-1	-	-	TRBJ2-1	CASSLASNEQFF	TGCGCCAGCAGCTTGGCCTCGAATGAGCAGTTCTTC